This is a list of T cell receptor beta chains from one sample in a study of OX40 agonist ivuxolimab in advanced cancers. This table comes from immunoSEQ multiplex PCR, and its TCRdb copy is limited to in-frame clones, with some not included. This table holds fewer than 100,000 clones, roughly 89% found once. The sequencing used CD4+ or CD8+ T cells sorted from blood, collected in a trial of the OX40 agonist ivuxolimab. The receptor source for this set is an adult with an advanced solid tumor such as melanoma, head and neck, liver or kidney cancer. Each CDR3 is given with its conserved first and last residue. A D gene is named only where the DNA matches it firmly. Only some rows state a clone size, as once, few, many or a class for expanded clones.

CDR3nt: TGTGCCAGCAGTGGAGGGAGCGGGAGGAATTCACCCCTCCACTTT
CDR3aa: CASSGGSGRNSPLHF
j_gene: TRBJ1-6
v_gene: TRBV6-5
d_gene: -
abundance: -

CDR3nt: TGCAGTGCTAGCAGGGCGTACGAGCAGTACTTC
CDR3aa: CSASRAYEQYF
j_gene: TRBJ2-7
v_gene: TRBV20-1
d_gene: -
abundance: -

CDR3nt: TGTGCCAGCAGCTCAAAGGGACAGGGGAATGAGCAGTTCTTC
CDR3aa: CASSSKGQGNEQFF
j_gene: TRBJ2-1
v_gene: TRBV27
d_gene: TRBD1
abundance: -

CDR3nt: TGTGCCAGCAGCCTACCAACTAGCGGGAGAAACGAGCAGTACTTC
CDR3aa: CASSLPTSGRNEQYF
j_gene: TRBJ2-7
v_gene: TRBV7-2
d_gene: TRBD2
abundance: -

CDR3nt: TGCGCCAGCAGCTTGAGCCAGGTGGCTGAAGCTTTCTTT
CDR3aa: CASSLSQVAEAFF
j_gene: TRBJ1-1
v_gene: TRBV5-1
d_gene: -
abundance: few

CDR3nt: TGTGCCAGCAGCCCAAGGAACTATGGCTACACCTTC
CDR3aa: CASSPRNYGYTF
j_gene: TRBJ1-2
v_gene: TRBV7-2
d_gene: -
abundance: -

CDR3nt: TGTGCCAGTCTAGCGGGGAACACAGATACGCAGTATTTT
CDR3aa: CASLAGNTDTQYF
j_gene: TRBJ2-3
v_gene: TRBV27
d_gene: TRBD2
abundance: -

CDR3nt: TGTGCCAGTAGTATAACCCCTGGACGGCAAGAGACCCAGTACTTC
CDR3aa: CASSITPGRQETQYF
j_gene: TRBJ2-5
v_gene: TRBV19
d_gene: -
abundance: -

CDR3nt: TGTGCCAGTAGTATAGTGAGGGCCGGGGAGCTGTTTTTT
CDR3aa: CASSIVRAGELFF
j_gene: TRBJ2-2
v_gene: TRBV19
d_gene: -
abundance: -

CDR3nt: TGTGCCAGCTCTGGGCGGGGCTCCTACAATGAGCAGTTCTTC
CDR3aa: CASSGRGSYNEQFF
j_gene: TRBJ2-1
v_gene: TRBV18
d_gene: -
abundance: -

CDR3nt: TGTGCCATCAGTAGGGACAGGGGGCTATTGGGGGAGCTGTTTTTT
CDR3aa: CAISRDRGLLGELFF
j_gene: TRBJ2-2
v_gene: TRBV10-3
d_gene: TRBD1
abundance: -

CDR3nt: TGTGCCATCCAGACTTCTCCTAGCGGGAGTTACAATGAGCAGTTCTTC
CDR3aa: CAIQTSPSGSYNEQFF
j_gene: TRBJ2-1
v_gene: TRBV10-3
d_gene: TRBD2
abundance: -